This T cell receptor (beta chain) was identified during a study of early T cells in non-severe SARS-CoV-2 infection. At the level of the study: RNA in bulk from unsorted whole blood was sequenced, and chains were unpaired. Study-level results: Anti-spike CD8 responses were favored in VDJdb matching, and private and CD4 specificities were missed.

Attachment of unique molecular identifiers was made to individual cDNA molecules. From the 5' RACE reads, TCRdb called clonotypes with MiXCR, one entry per CDR3 protein. There are around 57,000 distinct CDR3 sequences in the sample; about 6% occur only once, and 3% to 3.5% lies in the top ten. This clonotype was seen more than once but under ten times. Antigen specificity is unknown. Germline V gives CDR1 SGHAT, CDR2 FQNNGV. V shed 5 bases, J shed 2 bases, and the junction held 6 bases outside the gene matches. The CDR3 totals 14 residues. This TCR came from an adult who was a healthcare worker with PCR-confirmed SARS-CoV-2 infection or an uninfected control (not recorded which). The specimen comprised whole blood, sampled at baseline. The chain couples TRBV11-2 to TRBJ2-7; 7 nucleotides match TRBD1. The CDR3 DNA is TGTGCCAGCAGCCATCGACAGGGAACCTACGAGCAGTACTTC. Its protein is CASSHRQGTYEQYF.